What follows are 20 T cell receptor beta chains derived from one specimen sequenced in a study of blood T cell repertoires in COVID-19 (dated by TCRdb to between 2020 and 2021). Libraries were constructed by the immunoSEQ multiplex PCR assay. In its TCRdb copy, this immuneACCESS table keeps in-frame sequences only and misses some clones. Where compared with another copy, unresolved V genes explain less than half of these, and the others have no known cause. This sample lists about 80,000 clones; about four fifths were detected once. The ten largest clonotypes hold 15% to 20% of the sample. Sequences were obtained from peripheral blood. Receptors originate from a human donor in a cohort sampled during active COVID-19.

In its sample, this clone was seen a few times. The gene calls are TRBV4-1 and TRBJ2-1; perhaps TRBD2 as D (6 bases). The ends were cut back, 3 bases at V and 0 bases at J, with 12 bases in the middle. The CDR3 has 16 residues. The V gene's germline CDR1 is MGHRA and CDR2 YSYEKL. The CDR3 spells CASSQYSGDSYNEQFF. CDR3 in DNA: TGCGCCAGCAGCCAGTATAGCGGCGACTCCTACAATGAGCAGTTCTTC.

Only a few counts were recorded for this clone. The chain combines TRBV19 with TRBJ2-2; a possible D gene is TRBD2 (5 bases). The CDR3 sequence is 16 residues long. The V gene lost 3 bases and the J gene lost 7 bases, with 18 bases spanning the gap. From germline, CDR1 is LNHDA and CDR2 SQIVND (reference sequence). This CDR3 is CASSMEVRGPGGELFF. Here the CDR3 DNA reads TGTGCCAGTAGTATGGAAGTTAGAGGGCCGGGCGGGGAGCTGTTTTTT.

In its sample, this clone was seen once. This chain uses TRBV3-1 (or the pseudogene TRBV3-2) with TRBJ2-5; possible D gene TRBD2, 6 bases. V shed 2 bases and J shed 4 bases, with 8 bases lying between them. Looked up from germline, CDR1 is LGHDT and CDR2 is YNNKEL (reference sequence). This CDR3 comprises 13 residues. The CDR3 DNA reads as TGTGCCAGCAGCCAACTAGCGCTAGAGACCCAGTACTTC. This translates into CASSQLALETQYF.

The chain employs TRBV6-2 or TRBV6-3 and TRBJ1-5, with a tentative D call TRBD1 (6 bases). Per the germline V gene, CDR1 is MNHEY and CDR2 is SVGEGT. CDR3 length: 15 residues. The ends were cut back, 6 bases at V and 10 bases at J, with 22 bases in the middle. CDR3 residues: CASSRPDSARGPQHF. The CDR3 DNA is TGTGCCAGCAGCAGGCCGGACAGCGCACGGGGACCCCAGCATTTT.

This clone was detected only once. V is TRBV5-1 and J is TRBJ1-4; the D gene is possibly TRBD1 (6 bases). This CDR3 region has 15 residues. The V gene's germline CDR1 is SGHRS and CDR2 YFSETQ. V lost 0 bases, J lost 4 bases, and 10 bases lay in between. CDR3 DNA: TGCGCCAGCAGCTTGGCAGGGGTCAATAATGAAAAACTGTTTTTT. It is translated as CASSLAGVNNEKLFF.

The table lists this clone with a few counts. The V call is TRBV28, the J call TRBJ1-1; D perhaps matches TRBD1 (5 bases). V shed 4 bases and J shed 7 bases, with 7 bases lying between them. The CDR3 consists of 11 residues. Germline CDR1 and CDR2: MDHEN and SYDVKM. CDR3 sequence: CASSWGDEAFF. CDR3 in DNA: TGTGCCAGCAGTTGGGGGGATGAAGCTTTCTTT.

This chain links TRBV6-5 with TRBJ2-7; the D gene is possibly TRBD1 (5 bases). CDR3 length equals 14 residues. Germline lookup yields CDR1 MNHEY and CDR2 SVGAGI. Trimming left V 6 bases short and J 2 bases short, with 14 bases between. CDR3 sequence: CASRVPRAPYEQYF. Here the CDR3 DNA reads TGTGCCAGCAGGGTCCCCAGGGCCCCCTACGAGCAGTACTTC.

The rearrangement joins TRBV5-1 to TRBJ2-7, with a tentative D call TRBD1 (6 bases). The CDR3 loop spans 14 amino acids. With 4 bases removed from V and 1 base from J, the gap between germline ends came to 12 bases. CDR1 is SGHRS and CDR2 is YFSETQ in the germline V gene. The CDR3 here is CASSPLGASYEQYF. The CDR3 region has the DNA TGCGCCAGCAGCCCGTTGGGGGCGTCCTACGAGCAGTACTTC.

The chain uses TRBV6-1 and TRBJ2-7; TRBD1 matches at 7 bases. Germline V lookup: CDR1 MNHNS, CDR2 SASEGT. The CDR3 is 14 amino acids. V gave up 0 bases and J gave up 3 bases; unmatched junction bases: 2. The CDR3: CASSEANRGYEQYF. As DNA, the CDR3 is TGTGCCAGCAGTGAAGCGAACAGGGGCTACGAGCAGTACTTC.

V gene TRBV4-3 combines with J gene TRBJ2-5, with TRBD1 matching 7 bases. The CDR3 is 15 residues long. Per the germline V gene, CDR1 is LGHNA and CDR2 is YSLEER. The ends lost 2 bases at V and 7 bases at J; junction bases unmatched: 10. This CDR3 is CASSQHRTGSGTQYF. CDR3 bases: TGCGCCAGCAGCCAACACCGGACAGGTTCGGGGACCCAGTACTTC.

The chain has TRBV28 and TRBJ1-5; D may be TRBD1 (5 bases). The V gene lost 2 bases and the J gene lost 2 bases, with 10 bases spanning the gap. CDR1 MDHEN and CDR2 SYDVKM come from the germline V gene. CDR3 length equals 15 residues. This CDR3 is CASSLTQAGNQPQHF. As DNA, the CDR3 is TGTGCCAGCAGTTTAACACAGGCGGGCAATCAGCCCCAGCATTTT.

CDR3 protein: CASSYWTAPNYGYTF. CDR3 sequence (DNA): TGTGCCAGCAGTTACTGGACAGCTCCCAACTATGGCTACACCTTC. The V gene is TRBV6-2 or TRBV6-3, the J gene TRBJ1-2; D might be TRBD1 (6 bases). Germline V gene lookup returns CDR1 MNHEY and CDR2 SVGEGT. The ends were cut back, 1 base at V and 2 bases at J, with 11 bases in the middle. The CDR3 runs to 15 residues.

The chain couples TRBV19 to TRBJ1-2; the match to TRBD1 covers 9 bases. The CDR3 length is 13 residues. Germline V gene lookup returns CDR1 LNHDA and CDR2 SQIVND (reference sequence). The trim removed 3 bases at V and 8 bases at J, leaving 4 bases unmatched. CDR3 residues: CASSIGTGNGYTF. In DNA form, the CDR3 reads TGTGCCAGTAGTATCGGGACAGGGAACGGCTACACCTTC.

The chain has TRBV18 and TRBJ1-6; 7 nucleotides align to TRBD1. This CDR3 contains 14 residues. Germline V gene lookup returns CDR1 KGHSH and CDR2 LQKENI. J lost 12 bases, V lost 3 bases, and 8 bases had no gene match. For the CDR3, the DNA is TGTGCCAGCTCACCGCGGGACAGTGGGGGACCCCTCCACTTT. It is translated as CASSPRDSGGPLHF.

The CDR3 DNA is TGCGCCAGCAGCCAAGACCCGGGACAGGGGACCTATGGCTACACCTTC. Its translation: CASSQDPGQGTYGYTF. The chain employs TRBV4-3 and TRBJ1-2; 10 bases fit TRBD1. Germline V gene sequence: CDR1 LGHNA, CDR2 YSLEER. Trimming removed 0 bases from V and 4 bases from J; junction bases left unmatched: 5. The CDR3 extends over 16 amino acids.

J is TRBJ2-2 and V is TRBV7-8; D gene unclear. Trimming cost V 1 base and J 3 bases, with 12 bases left between them. Per the germline V gene, CDR1 is SGHVS and CDR2 is FQNEAQ. The CDR3 has 16 residues. The CDR3 is CASSLELYSYTGELFF. The CDR3 nucleotides are TGTGCCAGCAGCTTAGAGCTTTACAGCTACACCGGGGAGCTGTTTTTT.

The chain recombines TRBV5-1 with TRBJ2-1, with 9 bases matching TRBD2. Germline CDR1 is SGHRS and CDR2 is YFSETQ. The CDR3 contains 13 residues. Unmatched junction bases numbered 4, after V lost 5 bases and J lost 7 bases. The DNA of the CDR3 is TGCGCCAGCAGTGGTCTAGCGGGGAATGAGCAGTTCTTC. Translation gives CASSGLAGNEQFF.

The V call is TRBV6-1, the J call TRBJ1-6; tentative D call: TRBD1 (5 bases). The CDR3 sequence is 14 residues long. Looked up from germline, CDR1 is MNHNS and CDR2 is SASEGT. V dropped 3 bases and J dropped 7 bases, with 10 bases sitting between them. Here the CDR3 reads CASSDRAVNSPLHF. In DNA form, the CDR3 reads TGTGCCAGCAGTGACAGGGCTGTAAATTCACCCCTCCACTTT.

CDR3 loop: CASSPIMGAGLLSGNTIYF. CDR3 bases: TGTGCCAGCTCACCTATTATGGGGGCAGGCCTCCTCTCTGGAAACACCATATATTTT. The J gene is TRBJ1-3, the V gene TRBV18, with D perhaps TRBD1 (6 bases). The CDR3 is 19 residues long. The germline V gene has CDR1 KGHSH and CDR2 LQKENI. Deletions cut 3 bases from V and 0 bases from J, with 21 bases between.

This chain connects TRBV6-4 to TRBJ2-3; 10 nucleotides match TRBD2. The V segment lost 6 bases and the J segment 5 bases; nucleotides outside the gene matches: 8. This CDR3 contains 15 residues. CDR1 is MRHNA, CDR2 SNTAGT, per germline. CDR3 bases: TGTGCCAGCAGCGCCACTAGCGGGGCTGAAGATACGCAGTATTTT. This codes for CASSATSGAEDTQYF.